This T cell receptor (beta chain) derives from a study of blood T cell repertoires in COVID-19. Profiled with immunoSEQ multiplex PCR; TCRdb holds only in-frame clones, not every one. The repertoire has 150,000 to 200,000 clones, less than 85% of them found once; the top ten carry about 3%. V was shortened by 2 bases and J by 10 bases, with 16 bases between the two germline ends. CDR3 size: 14 residues. Looked up from germline, CDR1 is SNHLY and CDR2 is FYNNEI. This sequence joins TRBV2 and TRBJ2-3, with a possible D match to TRBD2 (5 bases). This clonotype originated in a human donor with acute or convalescent COVID-19. The donor label of this sample is uncertain. Sample: peripheral blood. CDR3 region: CASSETRAPSAQYF. CDR3 sequence (DNA): TGTGCCAGCAGTGAAACTAGAGCCCCCTCGGCGCAGTATTTT.